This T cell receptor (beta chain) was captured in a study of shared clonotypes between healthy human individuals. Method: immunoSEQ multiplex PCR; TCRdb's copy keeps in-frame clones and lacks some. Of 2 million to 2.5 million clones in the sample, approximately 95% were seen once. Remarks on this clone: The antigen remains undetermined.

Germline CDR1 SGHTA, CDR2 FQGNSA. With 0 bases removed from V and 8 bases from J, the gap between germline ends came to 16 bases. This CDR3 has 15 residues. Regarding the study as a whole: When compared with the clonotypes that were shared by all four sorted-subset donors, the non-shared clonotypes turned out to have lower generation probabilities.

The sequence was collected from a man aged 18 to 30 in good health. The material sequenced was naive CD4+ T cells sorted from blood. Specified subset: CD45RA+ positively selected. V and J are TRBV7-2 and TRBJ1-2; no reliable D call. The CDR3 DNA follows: TGTGCCAGCAGCTTAGCGGACTTGTCGGGCGGCGGCTACACCTTC. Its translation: CASSLADLSGGGYTF.